This note documents a single TCR beta chain sequence. Its antigen is currently unknown. V shed 3 bases and J shed 2 bases, with 16 bases lying between them. Germline assignment: CDR1 SSHAT and CDR2 FNYEAQ (reference sequence). This CDR3 contains 16 residues. Both TCR beta VDJ combination and CDR3 sequence profiling were carried out. Genomic DNA was the template for this profiling. TCRdb re-called the reads through MiXCR, storing one row per CDR3 protein. The sample consists of 180,000 or so distinct CDR3 sequences, less than 55% of them appearing once. This sample was included in a study of CD8+CD57+ T cells in acquired aplastic anemia. In the study overall: Recorded DNA amounts for sorted CD4+ and CD8+ cells had an average of approximately 3 ug. Read counts for CD4+ cells (from healthy donors) averaged about 10 million.

Study findings and constraints: Patients shared approximately 30 CD8+ CDR3 sequences with controls. Between the patient and control groups, CD8+ Simpson's diversity did not differ significantly.

The sample taken for sequencing was sorted CD4+, CD8+, or CD8+CD57+ T cells (not recorded which) from PBMCs. The chain uses TRBV7-7 and TRBJ2-5; D may be TRBD2 (6 bases). This TCR derives from a human donor in good health. CDR3 sequence reads: CASSLGRLVRQETQYF. In DNA, the CDR3 is TGTGCCAGCAGCTTGGGAAGACTAGTACGGCAAGAGACCCAGTACTTC. The whole variable domain, remainder taken from reference TRBV7-7 and TRBJ2-5, is GAGVSQSPRYKVTKRGQDVTLRCDPISSHATLYWYQQALGQGPEFLTYFNYEAQPDKSGLPSDRFSAERPEGSISTLTIQRTEQRDSAMYRCASSLGRLVRQETQYFGPGTRLLVL.